This T cell receptor beta chain comes out of a study of patients and donors after allogeneic stem cell transplantation. TCRdb itself ran the RT-PCR reads through MiXCR, one entry per CDR3 protein. The sample shows about 96,000 distinct CDR3 sequences, 40% to 60% of them seen only once. The CDR3 has 15 residues. Between the trimmed V and J ends, which lost 5 bases and 8 bases, there was a span of 21 bases. V gene TRBV12-3 or TRBV12-4 combines with J gene TRBJ1-2; a possible D gene is TRBD1 (5 bases). Sequences were obtained from blood, either unsorted or a sorted T cell fraction (not recorded which). This TCR was recovered from a human donor who was either an allogeneic HSCT recipient or a stem cell or donor lymphocyte infusion donor (not recorded which). It is not recorded whose cells these are; they may come from a transplant donor. CDR3 in DNA: TGTGCCAGCAGTCTAACCGGGACGCCAACAAACGGCTACACCTTC. It translates to CASSLTGTPTNGYTF.